The next 32 T cell receptor beta chains were all read from a single sample in a study of blood T cell repertoires in COVID-19. Clones were read by immunoSEQ multiplex PCR, and TCRdb kept only the in-frame ones, dropping some. The table lists roughly 200,000 clones, over 75% of them singletons. The sample comprised peripheral blood. All receptors derive from a man over 45 who had recovered from COVID-19.

V usage is TRBV4-1 and J usage is TRBJ1-1; weak D call: TRBD1 (6 bases). The V gene lost 2 bases and the J gene lost 7 bases, with 14 bases spanning the gap. The CDR3 consists of 14 residues. CDR1 is MGHRA and CDR2 is YSYEKL in the germline V gene. The CDR3 here is CASSQPRQVLEAFF. The CDR3 DNA sequence: TGCGCCAGCAGCCAACCCAGACAGGTTCTTGAAGCTTTCTTT.

The chain recombines TRBV29-1 with TRBJ2-6; TRBD1 aligns across 8 bases. The CDR3 contains 17 residues. V was pared by 4 bases and J by 0 bases, with 8 bases of the junction left unmatched. Germline CDR1 is SQVTM and CDR2 is ANQGSEA. The CDR3 bases are TGCAGCGTTGGCAGGGGGCCCACCCACTCTGGGGCCAACGTCCTGACTTTC. Protein product: CSVGRGPTHSGANVLTF.

This clone was picked up a small number of times. The chain links TRBV25-1 to TRBJ2-1; D unresolved. The V end lost 4 bases, the J end lost 4 bases, and 2 bases lay between the germline ends. CDR3 size: 11 residues. Germline values: CDR1 MGHDK, CDR2 SYGVNS. This CDR3 reads CASSAYNEQFF. In nucleotides, the CDR3 is TGTGCCAGCAGTGCTTACAATGAGCAGTTCTTC.

J is TRBJ1-2 and V is TRBV5-1; D might be TRBD1 (5 bases). The CDR3 spans 16 residues. The ends were cut back, 4 bases at V and 6 bases at J, with 22 bases in the middle. Germline V lookup: CDR1 SGHRS, CDR2 YFSETQ. CDR3 region: CASSLMTALDVDGYTF. CDR3 coding DNA: TGCGCCAGCAGCCTCATGACAGCCCTTGACGTGGATGGCTACACCTTC.

CDR3 bases: TGTGCCAGCAGCGGAATACAGGGGCTAGGGGGCTACACCTTC. This codes for CASSGIQGLGGYTF. The chain couples TRBV5-6 to TRBJ1-2, with TRBD1 identical over 7 bases. This CDR3 comprises 14 residues. Germline loops: CDR1 SGHDT, CDR2 YYEEEE. V was pared by 4 bases and J by 8 bases, with 11 bases of the junction left unmatched.

Only one count was recorded for this clone. The CDR3 coding sequence is TGCAGCGTTCAAAATCACTACTCGACAGGGAAAAACACTGAAGCTTTCTTT. Its protein product is CSVQNHYSTGKNTEAFF. The chain is built from TRBV29-1 and TRBJ1-1; 7 bases are a match to TRBD1. Germline CDR1 and CDR2: SQVTM and ANQGSEA. V lost 5 bases to trimming and J lost 2 bases; unmatched junction nucleotides: 17. The CDR3 consists of 17 residues. Full variable domain (missing parts from reference TRBV29-1 and TRBJ1-1): SAVISQKPSRDICQRGTSLTIQCQVDSQVTMMFWYRQQPGQSLTLIATANQGSEATYESGFVIDKFPISRPNLTFSTLTVSNMSPEDSSIYLCSVQNHYSTGKNTEAFFGQGTRLTVV.

This clone was counted a single time. A read error may account for a junction end that differs from germline. This CDR3 is CARSLPGTGNLF. The CDR3 nucleotides read TGTGCCAGAAGCCTCCCCGGGACAGGGAATTTATTC. The chain carries TRBV5-3 and TRBJ2-7, with TRBD1 identical over 9 bases. TRBV5-3 is reported as an ORF; its role is uncertain. The CDR3 is made up of 12 amino acids.

This chain connects TRBV30 to TRBJ2-2; D ambiguous. Looked up from germline, CDR1 is GTSNPN and CDR2 is SVGIG (reference sequence). The CDR3 runs to 13 residues. Trimming shortened V by 3 bases and J by 4 bases, and 9 bases separated the two germline ends. CDR3 loop: CAWRFISTGELFF. The CDR3 DNA is TGTGCCTGGAGGTTTATTTCCACCGGGGAGCTGTTTTTT.

CDR3 amino acids: CATSSGLAGGNEQYF. DNA of the CDR3: TGTGCCACCAGCAGTGGACTAGCGGGAGGTAACGAGCAGTACTTC. This chain links TRBV15 with TRBJ2-7; 14 nucleotides line up with TRBD2. V shed 3 bases and J 5 bases; nucleotides not matched to a gene: 3. Germline-derived CDR1 and CDR2 are LNHNV and YYDKDF (reference sequence). The CDR3 is 15 amino acids.

The V and J genes are TRBV2 and TRBJ1-5; tentatively, D is TRBD1 (5 bases). This CDR3 region has 15 residues. V lost 7 bases and J 9 bases, leaving 22 bases between the germline ends. Per the germline V gene, CDR1 is SNHLY and CDR2 is FYNNEI. CDR3 amino acids: CASNPGGGASRPQHF. The CDR3 DNA follows: TGTGCCAGCAACCCGGGGGGAGGGGCCAGCAGGCCCCAGCATTTT.

This chain links TRBV4-2 with TRBJ2-4, with TRBD1 identical over 9 bases. CDR1 is LGHNA, CDR2 YNFKEQ, per germline. J was trimmed by 2 bases and V by 0 bases; bases with no gene match: 5. The CDR3 length is 17 residues. In DNA form, the CDR3 reads TGTGCCAGCAGCCAAGATACCGGGACAGGGTCCAAAAACATTCAGTACTTC. Translated: CASSQDTGTGSKNIQYF.

A few counts support this clone. The chain carries TRBV20-1 and TRBJ2-2; D remains unclear. CDR3 length: 13 residues. Germline CDR1 is DFQATT and CDR2 is SNEGSKA (reference sequence). V gave up 3 bases and J gave up 7 bases, with 12 bases separating them. CDR3 sequence (DNA): TGCAGTGCTAGTTCTCCGGTTATCGGGGAGCTGTTTTTT. Its translation is CSASSPVIGELFF.

The chain is built from TRBV9 and TRBJ1-3, with D unclear. Germline assignment: CDR1 SGDLS and CDR2 YYNGEE. The CDR3 loop spans 13 amino acids. V lost 8 bases to trimming and J lost 0 bases, with 9 bases between them. The CDR3 nucleotides are TGTGCCAGTGGGCAACCCTCTGGAAACACCATATATTTT. This codes for CASGQPSGNTIYF.

This clone was seen once. The rearrangement uses TRBV13 and TRBJ2-7, with 9 bases fitting TRBD1. With V trimmed by 0 bases and J by 5 bases, 5 bases remained unmatched. The CDR3 totals 15 residues. Germline V gene sequence: CDR1 PRHDT, CDR2 FYEKMQ (reference sequence). The CDR3 DNA sequence: TGTGCCAGCAGCTTAGGCCGGGACAGGGTACACGAGCAGTACTTC. It codes for CASSLGRDRVHEQYF.

This sequence joins TRBV28 and TRBJ2-7, with TRBD1 matching over 12 bases. Germline V gene sequence: CDR1 MDHEN, CDR2 SYDVKM. Germline trimming cut 7 bases from V and 6 bases from J; bases unmatched to any gene: 10. The CDR3 is 15 residues long. The CDR3 sequence is CASTSGTGGWGEQYF. The CDR3 coding sequence is TGTGCCAGCACCTCGGGGACAGGGGGCTGGGGCGAGCAGTACTTC.

The J gene is TRBJ2-5, the V gene TRBV5-6; 8 nucleotides agree with TRBD1. V trimming: 5 bases; J trimming: 5 bases; junction bases outside the gene matches: 11. From germline, CDR1 is SGHDT and CDR2 YYEEEE. CDR3 length: 15 amino acids. CDR3 protein: CASSRWSGGMETQYF. CDR3 in DNA: TGTGCCAGCAGTCGGTGGTCAGGGGGCATGGAGACCCAGTACTTC.

V gene TRBV27 combines with J gene TRBJ1-1, with 7 bases lining up with TRBD1. CDR1 is MNHEY and CDR2 is SMNVEV in the germline V gene (reference sequence). This CDR3 is built from 13 residues. The V segment lost 8 bases and the J segment 6 bases; nucleotides outside the gene matches: 9. The DNA for the CDR3 is TGTGCCAGCGGACAACAGGGGACGGCTGAAGCTTTCTTT. Translating it yields CASGQQGTAEAFF.

This sequence joins TRBV9 and TRBJ2-7; D possibly corresponds to TRBD1 (5 bases). From germline, CDR1 is SGDLS and CDR2 YYNGEE. The length of the CDR3 is 15 residues. V lost 4 bases to trimming and J lost 1 base, with 15 bases between them. The CDR3 sequence is CASSPQGRGSYEQYF. In DNA form, the CDR3 reads TGTGCCAGCAGCCCCCAGGGAAGGGGTTCCTACGAGCAGTACTTC.

The gene calls are TRBV2 and TRBJ2-2, with D tentatively TRBD1 (5 bases). CDR3 size: 16 residues. The V and J ends lost 2 bases and 1 base respectively, with 11 bases between them. Germline assignment: CDR1 SNHLY and CDR2 FYNNEI. The CDR3 region is CASSEIRVWNTGELFF. The CDR3 DNA is TGTGCCAGCAGTGAAATCAGGGTGTGGAACACCGGGGAGCTGTTTTTT.

To note about this clone: Different DNA sequences within this sample yield the same CDR3. This chain links TRBV27 with TRBJ2-1, with TRBD1 as a possible D gene (5 bases). Germline loops: CDR1 MNHEY, CDR2 SMNVEV (reference sequence). The V gene lost 5 bases and the J gene lost 0 bases, with 14 bases spanning the gap. The CDR3 length is 16 residues. CDR3 nucleotides: TGTGCCAGCAGTACCAGGGCCGGTAGCTCCTACAATGAGCAGTTCTTC. It is translated as CASSTRAGSSYNEQFF.

The CDR3: CASSLTRLGTDTQYF. The CDR3 DNA follows: TGTGCCAGCAGCTTAACGAGGCTAGGAACAGATACGCAGTATTTT. The J gene is TRBJ2-3, the V gene TRBV7-3; no definite D call. CDR1 is SGHTA and CDR2 is FQGTGA in the germline V gene. Deletions cut 0 bases from V and 3 bases from J, with 10 bases between. This CDR3 contains 15 residues.

The V and J genes are TRBV27 and TRBJ1-2; tentatively, D is TRBD1 (6 bases). CDR1 MNHEY and CDR2 SMNVEV come from the germline V gene (reference sequence). This CDR3 comprises 14 residues. Trimming cost V 3 bases and J 4 bases, with 12 bases left between them. The CDR3 protein is CASSFWGQGYGYTF. Written as DNA, the CDR3 is TGTGCCAGCAGTTTCTGGGGGCAGGGCTATGGCTACACCTTC.

The chain links TRBV11-2 to TRBJ2-5, with a weak D call TRBD2 (7 bases). Trimming pared 7 bases from V and 5 bases from J, leaving 20 bases between. This CDR3 contains 15 residues. The germline V gene encodes CDR1 SGHAT and CDR2 FQNNGV. The CDR3 reads CASTPEGGVGETQYF. CDR3 DNA: TGTGCCAGCACGCCAGAAGGGGGGGTCGGGGAGACCCAGTACTTC.

The chain uses TRBV6-6 and TRBJ2-3, with 9 bases fitting TRBD2. Looked up from germline, CDR1 is MNHNY and CDR2 is SVGAGI (reference sequence). The CDR3 extends over 17 amino acids. With V trimmed by 5 bases and J by 3 bases, 12 bases remained unmatched. This CDR3 reads CASSPRRAGGLTDTQYF. The CDR3 DNA is TGTGCCAGCAGTCCGCGAAGGGCGGGAGGGTTAACAGATACGCAGTATTTT.

This clone has a handful of counts. V usage is TRBV3-1 (or the pseudogene TRBV3-2) and J usage is TRBJ2-3; D is unresolved. The CDR3 has 13 amino acids. Germline CDR1 is LGHDT and CDR2 is YNNKEL (reference sequence). V dropped 1 base and J dropped 5 bases, with 7 bases sitting between them. The CDR3 sequence: CASSQGPGDTQYF. DNA of the CDR3: TGTGCCAGCAGCCAAGGTCCGGGAGATACGCAGTATTTT.

This chain joins TRBV7-3 and TRBJ2-2, with 12 positions matching TRBD1. CDR3 size: 14 residues. Losses at the gene ends were 5 bases for V and 6 bases for J; bases not matched to a gene: 1. Germline CDR1 reads SGHTA; CDR2 reads FQGTGA. The CDR3, as DNA: TGTGCCAGCAGCGGGGACAGGGGGCCCGGGGAGCTGTTTTTT. This sequence encodes CASSGDRGPGELFF.

The chain has TRBV7-2 and TRBJ1-1, with D possibly being TRBD1 (5 bases). Germline V gene data show CDR1 as SGHTA and CDR2 as FQGNSA. This CDR3 spans 17 amino acids. Trimming removed 2 bases from V and 7 bases from J, with 23 bases in between. The CDR3 nucleotides read TGTGCCAGCAGCTTATACCCTAAAGCGGGGACCCGTGATGAAGCTTTCTTT. Translating it yields CASSLYPKAGTRDEAFF.

This clone appeared once. V usage is TRBV6-2 or TRBV6-3 and J usage is TRBJ2-2, with a tentative D call TRBD2 (6 bases). In germline, CDR1 is MNHEY, CDR2 SVGEGT. There are 15 residues in the CDR3. V lost 5 bases and J lost 4, with 14 bases in between. The CDR3 DNA is TGTGCCAGCAGTCTACGACTAGTTCGCACCGGGGAGCTGTTTTTT. Its protein product is CASSLRLVRTGELFF.

The chain joins TRBV5-5 to TRBJ2-2; no definite D call. The CDR3 is made up of 15 amino acids. V lost 2 bases and J lost 2, with 10 bases in between. The V gene's germline CDR1 is SGHKS and CDR2 YYEKEE (reference sequence). The CDR3 spells CASSLTETNTGELFF. The CDR3 nucleotides read TGTGCCAGCAGCTTAACCGAGACAAACACCGGGGAGCTGTTTTTT. Full variable domain (remainder filled in from reference TRBV5-5 and TRBJ2-2): DAGVTQSPTHLIKTRGQQVTLRCSPISGHKSVSWYQQVLGQGPQFIFQYYEKEERGRGNFPDRFSARQFPNYSSELNVNALLLGDSALYLCASSLTETNTGELFFGEGSRLTVL.

This chain connects TRBV3-1 (or the pseudogene TRBV3-2) to TRBJ2-1; 10 positions agree with TRBD2. This CDR3 has 20 residues. V lost 0 bases, J lost 12 bases, and 23 bases stayed unmatched. Germline V lookup: CDR1 LGHDT, CDR2 YNNKEL (reference sequence). This CDR3 reads CASSQDGLAGVSAALVGQFF. CDR3 nucleotide sequence: TGTGCCAGCAGCCAAGACGGGCTAGCGGGAGTATCAGCGGCTCTCGTCGGGCAGTTCTTC.

The V call is TRBV19, the J call TRBJ2-7; maybe TRBD1 (6 bases). The germline V gene encodes CDR1 LNHDA and CDR2 SQIVND (reference sequence). V lost 3 bases and J lost 3, with 15 bases in between. This CDR3 comprises 15 residues. The CDR3 protein is CASSIRDTNVYEQYF. In DNA form, the CDR3 reads TGTGCCAGTAGTATCCGGGACACCAATGTCTACGAGCAGTACTTC.

V is TRBV7-9 and J is TRBJ2-1; D gene ambiguous. The CDR3 has 18 residues. Per germline, CDR1 SEHNR and CDR2 FQNEAQ (reference sequence). The V end was cut by 3 bases, the J end by 0 bases, with 18 bases between. The CDR3 coding sequence is TGTGCCAGCAGCTTGACGCATAGCTATATGAGCTCCTACAATGAGCAGTTCTTC. Protein sequence: CASSLTHSYMSSYNEQFF.